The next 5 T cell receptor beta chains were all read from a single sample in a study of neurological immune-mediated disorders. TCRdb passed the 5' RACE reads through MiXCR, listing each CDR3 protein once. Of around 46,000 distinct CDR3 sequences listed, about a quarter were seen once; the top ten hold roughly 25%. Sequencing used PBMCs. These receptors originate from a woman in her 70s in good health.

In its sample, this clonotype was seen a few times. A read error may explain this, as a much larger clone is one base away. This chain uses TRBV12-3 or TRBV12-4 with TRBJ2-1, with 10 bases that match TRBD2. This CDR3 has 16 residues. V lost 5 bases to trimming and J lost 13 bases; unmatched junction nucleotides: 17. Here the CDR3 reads CASSRSERDLAGEQFF. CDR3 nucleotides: TGTGCCAGCAGTCGCTCGGAGAGGGACCTAGCGGGAGAACAGTTCTTC.

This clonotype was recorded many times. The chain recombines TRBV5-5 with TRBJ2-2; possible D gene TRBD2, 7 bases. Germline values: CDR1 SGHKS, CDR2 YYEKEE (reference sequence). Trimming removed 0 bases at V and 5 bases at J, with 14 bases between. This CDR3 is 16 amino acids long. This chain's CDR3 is CASSLVAGAGTGELFF. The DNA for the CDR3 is TGTGCCAGCAGCTTGGTCGCGGGGGCCGGGACCGGGGAGCTGTTTTTT.

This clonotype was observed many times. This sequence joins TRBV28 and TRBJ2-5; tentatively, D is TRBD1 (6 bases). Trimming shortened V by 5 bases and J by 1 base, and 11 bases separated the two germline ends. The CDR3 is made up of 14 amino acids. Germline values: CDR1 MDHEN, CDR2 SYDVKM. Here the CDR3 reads CASSLGQSQETQYF. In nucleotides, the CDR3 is TGTGCCAGCAGTCTTGGACAGTCCCAAGAGACCCAGTACTTC.

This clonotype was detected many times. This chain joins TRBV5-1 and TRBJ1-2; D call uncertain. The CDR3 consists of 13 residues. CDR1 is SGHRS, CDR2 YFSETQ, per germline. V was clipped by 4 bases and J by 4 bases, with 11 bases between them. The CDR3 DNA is TGCGCCAGCAGCGGGGAGCCGGCCTATGGCTACACCTTC. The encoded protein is CASSGEPAYGYTF.

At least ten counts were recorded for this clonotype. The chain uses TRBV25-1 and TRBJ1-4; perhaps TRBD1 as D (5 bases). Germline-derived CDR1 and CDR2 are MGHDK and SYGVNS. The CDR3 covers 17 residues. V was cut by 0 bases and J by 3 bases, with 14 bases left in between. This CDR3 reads CASSEYFQGLANEKLFF. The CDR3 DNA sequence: TGTGCCAGCAGTGAATACTTCCAGGGCCTGGCTAATGAAAAACTGTTTTTT.